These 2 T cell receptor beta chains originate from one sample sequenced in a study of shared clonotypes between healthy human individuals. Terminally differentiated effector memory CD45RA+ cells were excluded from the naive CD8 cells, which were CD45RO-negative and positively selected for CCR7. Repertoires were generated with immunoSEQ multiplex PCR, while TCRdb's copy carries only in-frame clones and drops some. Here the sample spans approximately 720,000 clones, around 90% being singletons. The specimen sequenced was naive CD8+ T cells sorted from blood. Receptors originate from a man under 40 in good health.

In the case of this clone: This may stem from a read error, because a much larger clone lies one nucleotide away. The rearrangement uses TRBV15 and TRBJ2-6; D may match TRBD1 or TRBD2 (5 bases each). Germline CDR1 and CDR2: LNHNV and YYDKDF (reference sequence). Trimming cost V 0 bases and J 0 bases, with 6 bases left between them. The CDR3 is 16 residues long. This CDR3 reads CATSRDGGSGANVLTF. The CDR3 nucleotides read TGTGCCACCAGCAGAGATGGGGGCTCTGGGGCCAACGTCCTGACTTTC.

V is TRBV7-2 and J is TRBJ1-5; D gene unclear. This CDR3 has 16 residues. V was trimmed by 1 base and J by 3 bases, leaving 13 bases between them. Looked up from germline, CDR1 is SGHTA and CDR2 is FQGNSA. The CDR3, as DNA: TGTGCCAGCAGCTTAGTTGGTCACGGACTCAATCAGCCCCAGCATTTT. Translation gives CASSLVGHGLNQPQHF.